The source of this TCR beta chain is a study of blood T cells in healthy people across ages. Study-level findings and limits: Naive CD4+ cell counts and diversity both ran higher in long-lived than in aged donors. Diversity estimates drawn from one million T cells were deemed underestimates.

The authors ran a second PCR of 7 to 11 cycles using a sample-barcoded 5' primer and a J-beta primer mix. TCRdb called the 5' RACE reads again in MiXCR, with one record for every CDR3 protein. The table shows fewer than 900,000 distinct CDR3 sequences, with more than 40% occurring only once. Trimming left V 4 bases short and J 8 bases short, with 20 bases between. CDR3 size: 16 residues. Germline-derived CDR1 and CDR2 are SGHVS and FQNEAQ. As to this clonotype: Antigen unknown.

Sequenced: blood. The clonotype comes from a woman aged 55-69 years in good health. The gene calls are TRBV7-8 and TRBJ1-4; TRBD1 might be the D (6 bases). CDR3 in amino acids: CASSSFRAGGYEKLFF. The DNA for the CDR3 is TGTGCCAGCAGCTCCTTTCGTGCGGGGGGCTACGAAAAACTGTTTTTT.